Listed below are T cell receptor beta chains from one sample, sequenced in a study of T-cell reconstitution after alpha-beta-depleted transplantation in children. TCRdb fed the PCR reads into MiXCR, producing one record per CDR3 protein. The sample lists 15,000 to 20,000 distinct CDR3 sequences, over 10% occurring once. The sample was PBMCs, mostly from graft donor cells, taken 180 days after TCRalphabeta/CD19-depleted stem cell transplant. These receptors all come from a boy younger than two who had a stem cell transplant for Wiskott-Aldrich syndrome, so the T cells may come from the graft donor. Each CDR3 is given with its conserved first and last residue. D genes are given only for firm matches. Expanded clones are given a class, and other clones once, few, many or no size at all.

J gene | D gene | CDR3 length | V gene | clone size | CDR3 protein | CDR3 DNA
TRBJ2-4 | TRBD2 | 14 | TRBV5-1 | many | CASSPPSGGDIQYF | TGCGCCAGCAGCCCCCCGTCGGGGGGAGACATTCAGTACTTC
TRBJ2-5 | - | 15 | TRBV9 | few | CASSVAPYPEETQYF | TGTGCCAGCAGCGTAGCGCCGTATCCCGAAGAGACCCAGTACTTC
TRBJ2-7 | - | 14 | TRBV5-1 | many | CASSFLDGGHEQYF | TGCGCCAGCAGCTTCTTAGATGGGGGTCACGAGCAGTACTTC
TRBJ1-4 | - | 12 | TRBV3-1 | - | CASSHTGEKLFF | TGTGCCAGCAGTCATACCGGGGAAAAACTGTTTTTT
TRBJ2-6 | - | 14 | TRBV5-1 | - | CASSLGAGANGLTF | TGCGCCAGCAGCTTGGGGGCTGGGGCCAACGGCCTGACTTTC
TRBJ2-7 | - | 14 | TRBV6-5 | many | CASIPGQGSYEQYF | TGTGCCAGCATTCCGGGACAAGGCTCCTACGAGCAGTACTTC
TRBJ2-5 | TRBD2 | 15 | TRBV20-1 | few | CSARGGASGRETQYF | TGCAGTGCTAGAGGAGGGGCAAGCGGGAGGGAGACCCAGTACTTC
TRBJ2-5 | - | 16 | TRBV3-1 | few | CASSQDLSERRETQYF | TGTGCCAGCAGCCAAGATCTGTCGGAACGACGGGAGACCCAGTACTTC
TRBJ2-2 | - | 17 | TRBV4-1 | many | CASSQDGGGMNTGELFF | TGCGCCAGCAGCCAAGATGGTGGCGGGATGAACACCGGGGAGCTGTTTTTT
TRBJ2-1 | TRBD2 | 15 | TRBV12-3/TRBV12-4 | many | CASSLQAGGLGEQFF | TGTGCCAGCAGTTTACAGGCGGGAGGGCTTGGTGAGCAGTTCTTC
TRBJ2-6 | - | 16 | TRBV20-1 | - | CSARDGYGTGANVLTF | TGCAGTGCTAGAGATGGGTACGGGACTGGGGCCAACGTCCTGACTTTC
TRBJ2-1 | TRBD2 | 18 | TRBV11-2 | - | CASSLRWLASGSYNEQFF | TGTGCCAGCAGCTTAAGGTGGCTGGCTAGCGGCTCCTACAATGAGCAGTTCTTC
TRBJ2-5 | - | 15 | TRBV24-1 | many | CATSDSAGPGETQYF | TGTGCCACCAGTGATTCTGCCGGGCCGGGGGAGACCCAGTACTTC
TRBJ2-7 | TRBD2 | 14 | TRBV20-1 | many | CSAKLAGGSYEQYF | TGCAGTGCCAAACTAGCGGGAGGTTCCTACGAGCAGTACTTC
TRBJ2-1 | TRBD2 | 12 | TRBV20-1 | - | CSARRLAVEQFF | TGCAGTGCTAGAAGACTAGCGGTTGAGCAGTTCTTC
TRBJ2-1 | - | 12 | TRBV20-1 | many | CSARGLLQEQFF | TGCAGTGCTAGAGGTCTTCTGCAGGAGCAGTTCTTC
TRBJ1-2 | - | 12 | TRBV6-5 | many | CASSRPGFGYTF | TGTGCCAGCAGTAGGCCAGGGTTTGGCTACACCTTC
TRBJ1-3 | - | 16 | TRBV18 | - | CASSPYRIDSGNTIYF | TGTGCCAGCTCACCGTACAGGATCGACTCTGGAAACACCATATATTTT
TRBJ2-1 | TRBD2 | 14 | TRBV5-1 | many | CASGGLAEGNEQFF | TGCGCCAGCGGGGGACTAGCGGAAGGCAATGAGCAGTTCTTC
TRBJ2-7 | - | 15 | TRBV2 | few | CASSEVGRVSYEQYF | TGTGCCAGCAGTGAAGTGGGCAGGGTGAGCTACGAGCAGTACTTC
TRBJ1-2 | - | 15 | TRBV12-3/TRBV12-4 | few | CASSPNTGANYGYTF | TGTGCCAGCAGTCCCAACACCGGAGCTAACTATGGCTACACCTTC
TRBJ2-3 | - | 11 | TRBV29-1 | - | CSVDNTDTQYF | TGCAGCGTTGACAACACAGATACGCAGTATTTT
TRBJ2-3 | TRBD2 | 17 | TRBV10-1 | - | CASSESSSGRHWDTQYF | TGCGCCAGCAGTGAGTCTAGTAGCGGGAGACATTGGGATACGCAGTATTTT
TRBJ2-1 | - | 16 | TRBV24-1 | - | CATSDGGTAPYNEQFF | TGTGCCACCAGTGATGGGGGGACGGCTCCCTACAATGAGCAGTTCTTC
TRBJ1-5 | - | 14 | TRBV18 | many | CASSPPSGNQPQHF | TGTGCCAGCTCACCGCCCAGTGGCAATCAGCCCCAGCATTTT
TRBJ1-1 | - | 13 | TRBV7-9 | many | CASSLGDITEAFF | TGTGCCAGCAGCTTAGGTGACATCACTGAAGCTTTCTTT
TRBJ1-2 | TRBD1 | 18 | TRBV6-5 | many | CASSYLTRAGGEGVGYTF | TGTGCCAGCAGTTATTTGACGCGGGCAGGGGGCGAAGGTGTGGGCTACACCTTC
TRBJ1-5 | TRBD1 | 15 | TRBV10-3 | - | CAISESGTGDQPQHF | TGTGCCATCAGTGAATCCGGGACAGGGGATCAGCCCCAGCATTTT
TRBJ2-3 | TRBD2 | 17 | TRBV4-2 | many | CASSLSSLAGGTDTQYF | TGTGCCAGCAGCCTATCTTCATTAGCGGGGGGGACAGATACGCAGTATTTT
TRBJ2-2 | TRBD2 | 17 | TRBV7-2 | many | CASRPKGTSGVIGELFF | TGTGCCAGCAGACCCAAGGGGACTAGCGGGGTTATAGGGGAGCTGTTTTTT
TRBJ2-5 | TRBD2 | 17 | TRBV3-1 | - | CATTQESPLAGGETQYF | TGTGCCACCACCCAAGAGTCGCCCCTAGCGGGGGGGGAGACCCAGTACTTC
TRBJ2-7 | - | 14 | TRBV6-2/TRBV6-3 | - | CASSSIGGVGEQYF | TGTGCCAGCAGTTCTATAGGGGGAGTGGGGGAGCAGTACTTC
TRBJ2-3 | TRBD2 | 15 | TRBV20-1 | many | CSANQAGAPTDTQYF | TGCAGTGCTAACCAAGCGGGAGCCCCAACAGATACGCAGTATTTT
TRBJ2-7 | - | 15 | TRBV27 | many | CASSHQQGWAGEQYF | TGTGCCAGCAGTCACCAACAGGGATGGGCGGGCGAGCAGTACTTC
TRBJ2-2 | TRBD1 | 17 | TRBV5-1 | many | CASSIFAGTANTGELFF | TGCGCCAGCAGCATATTCGCCGGGACAGCGAACACCGGGGAGCTGTTTTTT
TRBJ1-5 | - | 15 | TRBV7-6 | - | CASSLVDRPNQPQHF | TGTGCCAGCAGCTTAGTGGACAGACCAAATCAGCCCCAGCATTTT
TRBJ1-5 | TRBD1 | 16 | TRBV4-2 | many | CASSQVQGTSGQPQHF | TGTGCCAGCAGCCAAGTACAGGGGACTTCGGGTCAGCCCCAGCATTTT
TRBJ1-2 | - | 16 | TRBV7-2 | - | CASSRQIVRHNYGYTF | TGTGCCAGCAGCCGCCAGATCGTACGGCATAACTATGGCTACACCTTC
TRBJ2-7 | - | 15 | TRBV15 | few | CATSRGRHGAYEQYF | TGTGCCACCAGCAGAGGGAGACACGGGGCCTACGAGCAGTACTTC
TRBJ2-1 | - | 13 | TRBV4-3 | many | CASSQEYVNEQFF | TGCGCCAGCAGCCAAGAGTACGTAAATGAGCAGTTCTTC
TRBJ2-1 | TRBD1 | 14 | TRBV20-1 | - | CSASTGSTYNEQFF | TGCAGTGCTTCGACAGGGAGTACCTACAATGAGCAGTTCTTC
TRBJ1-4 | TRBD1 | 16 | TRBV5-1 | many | CASSGPQGQGSEKLFF | TGCGCCAGCAGCGGGCCTCAGGGACAGGGGTCTGAAAAACTGTTTTTT
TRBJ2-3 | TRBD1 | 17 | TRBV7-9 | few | CASSLATGGTSTDTQYF | TGTGCCAGCAGCTTAGCGACAGGGGGTACTAGCACAGATACGCAGTATTTT
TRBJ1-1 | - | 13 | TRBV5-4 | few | CASSSSGRVGAFF | TGTGCCAGCAGCTCATCAGGGCGAGTCGGGGCTTTCTTT
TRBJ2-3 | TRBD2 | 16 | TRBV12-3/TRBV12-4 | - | CASTPHSGGDTDTQYF | TGTGCCAGCACCCCACATAGCGGGGGGGACACAGATACGCAGTATTTT
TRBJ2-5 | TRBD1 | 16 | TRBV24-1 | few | CATSDPSGQGAKTQYF | TGTGCCACCAGTGATCCATCGGGACAGGGGGCAAAGACCCAGTACTTC
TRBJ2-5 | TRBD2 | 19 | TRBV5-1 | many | CASSQGLLLRLAGVETQYF | TGCGCCAGCAGCCAAGGACTCCTTTTACGACTAGCGGGAGTCGAGACCCAGTACTTC
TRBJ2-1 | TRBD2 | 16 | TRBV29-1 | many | CSVESRTSDSYNEQFF | TGCAGCGTTGAATCCCGGACTAGCGATTCCTACAATGAGCAGTTCTTC
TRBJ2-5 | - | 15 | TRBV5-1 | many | CASSLPGERGETQYF | TGCGCCAGCAGCTTGCCGGGGGAGAGGGGGGAGACCCAGTACTTC
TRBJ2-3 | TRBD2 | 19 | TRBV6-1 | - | CASSRFWASGSELTDTQYF | TGTGCCAGCAGTCGCTTTTGGGCTAGCGGGAGCGAGTTGACAGATACGCAGTATTTT
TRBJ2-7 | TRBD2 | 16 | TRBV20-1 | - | CSAGRTSGRASYEQYF | TGCAGTGCGGGGAGGACTAGCGGGAGAGCTTCCTACGAGCAGTACTTC
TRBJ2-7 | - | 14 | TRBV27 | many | CASSGRRETYEQYF | TGTGCCAGCAGTGGCCGTCGGGAGACCTACGAGCAGTACTTC
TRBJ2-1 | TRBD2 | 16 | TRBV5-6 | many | CASSLISASGYNEQFF | TGTGCCAGCAGCTTGATATCGGCTAGCGGCTACAATGAGCAGTTCTTC
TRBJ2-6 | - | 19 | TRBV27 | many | CASSTVRPGPSSGANVLTF | TGTGCCAGCAGTACAGTCCGCCCGGGGCCTTCCTCTGGGGCCAACGTCCTGACTTTC
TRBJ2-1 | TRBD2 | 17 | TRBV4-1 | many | CASSQARLSGRVDEQFF | TGCGCCAGCAGCCAAGCTAGGCTTAGCGGGAGGGTTGATGAGCAGTTCTTC